The rows below give T cell receptor beta chains drawn from one sample of a study of blood T cell repertoires in COVID-19. Here immunoSEQ multiplex PCR was the method, and the copy in TCRdb shows in-frame clones only, minus some. The table shows around 250,000 clones, with around four fifths occurring only once. The sample consisted of PBMCs or T cells enriched from blood (not recorded which). These receptors all come from a man aged 30 to 45 with acute COVID-19. Both conserved end residues are trimmed from each CDR3. The order of the fields is J gene, clone size, V gene, CDR3 protein. The size entry is marked missing in some rows and otherwise reads once, few, many or a size class.

TRBJ1-4 | NA | TRBV29-1 | SVDDGVGEKLF
TRBJ2-2 | NA | TRBV2 | ASSYRGTHEGGELF
TRBJ1-5 | NA | TRBV28 | ASSLVQSNQPQH
TRBJ1-4 | NA | TRBV5-1 | ASRQGANEKLF
TRBJ1-2 | few | TRBV3-1/TRBV3-2 | ASSPYTQANYGYT
TRBJ1-1 | NA | TRBV10-2 | ASSELGGTTEAF
TRBJ2-2 | NA | TRBV6-5 | ASSYSRGVTGELF
TRBJ1-2 | once | TRBV5-4 | ASSLRIGGADGYT
TRBJ1-1 | NA | TRBV27 | ASRGDSRGAEAF
TRBJ2-3 | NA | TRBV5-3 | ARSFHCRTDTQY
TRBJ2-3 | NA | TRBV18 | ASSTISGEGTDTQY
TRBJ1-1 | NA | TRBV19 | ASSTGLPEIAF
TRBJ2-2 | few | TRBV10-3 | AISLAGEGTGELF
TRBJ1-4 | NA | TRBV5-1 | ASSFGVGTGNEKLF
TRBJ1-1 | NA | TRBV19 | ASSIASGGRTEAF
TRBJ2-3 | NA | TRBV7-3 | ASSSGTSGFTDTQY
TRBJ2-3 | few | TRBV18 | ASSQTQAGTSTDTQY
TRBJ1-5 | NA | TRBV4-2 | ASSQDEGNQPQH
TRBJ2-1 | NA | TRBV9 | ASSVTADPRVANEQF
TRBJ2-1 | NA | TRBV3-1/TRBV3-2 | ASSRLAGGGEQF
TRBJ1-2 | NA | TRBV28 | ASSSPPGTGYT
TRBJ1-2 | few | TRBV19 | ASSITADQGVIGYT
TRBJ2-1 | NA | TRBV19 | ASSIWTVQVGEQF
TRBJ1-2 | NA | TRBV11-3 | ASSLAQGGGYGYT
TRBJ1-6 | NA | TRBV7-9 | ASSSAGNSPLH
TRBJ2-5 | NA | TRBV2 | ASSLAATGGVETQY
TRBJ1-2 | NA | TRBV7-9 | ASSPGTGVYGYT
TRBJ2-5 | NA | TRBV7-3 | ASSFGRGEETQY
TRBJ1-2 | NA | TRBV10-1 | ASSNKPGQGYYGYT
TRBJ1-2 | NA | TRBV3-1/TRBV3-2 | ASSGKGQENYGYT
TRBJ2-6 | NA | TRBV7-9 | ASSLEGAGANVLT
TRBJ2-2 | few | TRBV2 | ASSEAFSTGELF
TRBJ1-4 | NA | TRBV7-9 | ASSLGGTNEKLF
TRBJ1-1 | NA | TRBV12-3/TRBV12-4 | ASSPEEGTEAF
TRBJ1-4 | NA | TRBV5-1 | ASSTSGVVEKLF
TRBJ1-2 | NA | TRBV5-4 | ASTRQGLDYGYT